One sample yielded the 10 T cell receptor beta chains listed below, sequenced in a study of blood T cell repertoires in COVID-19. Measured with immunoSEQ multiplex PCR; TCRdb has only the in-frame clones, and not every one. The table includes about 260,000 clones, more than 90% detected once. Sequenced input: peripheral blood. The source is a person aged 18 to 35 with COVID-19, enrolled during active disease.

The rearrangement joins TRBV11-2 to TRBJ1-6, with D tentatively TRBD1 (6 bases). The CDR3 sequence is 15 residues long. V was trimmed by 2 bases and J by 6 bases, leaving 11 bases between them. Germline V lookup: CDR1 SGHAT, CDR2 FQNNGV. CDR3 residues: CASSLQQGGNSPLHF. The DNA for the CDR3 is TGTGCCAGCAGCTTACAACAGGGCGGTAATTCACCCCTCCACTTT.

The J gene is TRBJ2-1, the V gene TRBV10-3, with 15 bases aligning to TRBD2. With V trimmed by 3 bases and J by 9 bases, 3 bases remained unmatched. This CDR3 contains 15 residues. The germline CDR1 and CDR2 sequences are ENHRY and SYGVKD. The CDR3 protein is CAISEGLAGGGEQFF. In DNA, the CDR3 is TGTGCCATCAGTGAAGGACTAGCGGGAGGGGGTGAGCAGTTCTTC.

This chain connects TRBV6-5 to TRBJ2-5; 7 bases align to TRBD1. The CDR3 loop spans 15 amino acids. V shed 6 bases and J 4 bases; nucleotides not matched to a gene: 11. Per germline, CDR1 MNHEY and CDR2 SVGAGI. The CDR3 spells CASRIGTAVRETQYF. In DNA, the CDR3 is TGTGCCAGCAGAATAGGGACAGCCGTAAGAGAGACCCAGTACTTC.

This sequence joins TRBV5-4 and TRBJ1-2; 8 nucleotides agree with TRBD1. V was pared by 5 bases and J by 4 bases, with 7 bases of the junction left unmatched. The CDR3 is 14 amino acids. The germline V gene has CDR1 SGHNT and CDR2 YYREEE (reference sequence). CDR3 residues: CASRYTGGSYGYTF. CDR3 nucleotide sequence: TGTGCCAGCAGATACACAGGGGGTAGCTATGGCTACACCTTC.

The chain employs TRBV6-5 and TRBJ1-1; maybe TRBD1 (5 bases). Trimming took 10 bases from V and 4 from J, leaving 16 bases between them. Germline CDR1 is MNHEY and CDR2 is SVGAGI. The CDR3 is 13 residues long. CDR3 sequence reads: CATSRGGGTEAFF. CDR3 DNA sequence: TGTGCCACCTCTAGGGGAGGTGGCACTGAAGCTTTCTTT.

The rearrangement joins TRBV12-2 to TRBJ1-1; the table gives TRBD1 as D, unverified against the DNA. TRBV12-2 is an annotated pseudogene. The CDR3 runs to 15 residues. As DNA, the CDR3 is TGTGCAAGTCGCTTCGAACAGGGGCGGTGGAAGAGGGCTTTCTTT. The encoded protein is CASRFEQGRWKRAFF.

This chain links TRBV19 with TRBJ2-7, with TRBD1 matching over 7 bases. Germline V CDR1 and CDR2: LNHDA, SQIVND (reference sequence). The V and J ends lost 7 bases and 0 bases, in that order; junction bases with no gene match: 12. CDR3 size: 16 residues. In nucleotides, the CDR3 is TGTGCCAGTACCCCCCCCGGGACAGAGAGCTCCTACGAGCAGTACTTC. This codes for CASTPPGTESSYEQYF.

The V gene is TRBV2, the J gene TRBJ1-2; possibly TRBD1 for D (5 bases). Germline assignment: CDR1 SNHLY and CDR2 FYNNEI. The CDR3 has 14 amino acids. V was cut by 6 bases and J by 5 bases, with 16 bases left in between. The CDR3, as DNA: TGTGCCAGCAGCTCCCGGGACTCAAATTATGGCTACACCTTC. Translated: CASSSRDSNYGYTF. Looking up the rest from reference TRBV2 and TRBJ1-2 gives the full variable domain: EPEVTQTPSHQVTQMGQEVILRCVPISNHLYFYWYRQILGQKVEFLVSFYNNEISEKSEIFDDQFSVERPDGSNFTLKIRSTKLEDSAMYFCASSSRDSNYGYTFGSGTRLTVV.

The chain carries TRBV5-5 and TRBJ2-2; 7 bases are shared with TRBD1. The CDR3 is made up of 17 amino acids. The V and J ends lost 0 bases and 3 bases, in that order; junction bases with no gene match: 8. Germline loops: CDR1 SGHKS, CDR2 YYEKEE (reference sequence). The CDR3 DNA is TGTGCCAGCAGCTTGGGACAGGGAAAGGTGGACACCGGGGAGCTGTTTTTT. Amino acids: CASSLGQGKVDTGELFF.

This clone has only a few counts. The rearrangement uses TRBV29-1 and TRBJ2-3; TRBD2 agrees at 8 bases. This CDR3 has 14 amino acids. Germline CDR1 SQVTM, CDR2 ANQGSEA. V was pared by 4 bases and J by 3 bases, with 6 bases of the junction left unmatched. The DNA for the CDR3 is TGCAGCGTTGCATACGGGGGGGTAACAGATACGCAGTATTTT. This translates into CSVAYGGVTDTQYF.